The 9 T cell receptor beta chains below all came from one sample that was sequenced in a study of T cells in localized non-small cell lung cancer. TCRdb's table, derived via immunoSEQ multiplex PCR, lists solely in-frame clones and lacks some. The data contain approximately 100,000 clones, approximately 91% of them seen just once; the ten biggest clones take up over 4%. Sequences were derived from PBMCs, sampled before any cancer treatment. The source is a woman aged 35 to 70 with stage II squamous cell lung carcinoma.

The chain uses TRBV5-4 and TRBJ1-4; D uncertain. In germline, CDR1 is SGHNT, CDR2 YYREEE (reference sequence). V shed 3 bases and J shed 0 bases, with 6 bases lying between them. This CDR3 region has 14 residues. Here the CDR3 DNA reads TGTGCCAGCAGCTCCTCTGCAACTAATGAAAAACTGTTTTTT. Translated, it gives CASSSSATNEKLFF.

The rearrangement uses TRBV2 and TRBJ2-5; D may be TRBD1 (5 bases). This CDR3 region has 11 residues. Germline values: CDR1 SNHLY, CDR2 FYNNEI. The V gene lost 7 bases and the J gene lost 4 bases, with 7 bases spanning the gap. CDR3 residues: CASKQGETQYF. Written as DNA, the CDR3 is TGTGCCAGCAAGCAGGGAGAGACCCAGTACTTC.

Here the CDR3 DNA reads TGTGCCAGCAGAAGTCGCGGGGGCCGCTCCTACAATGAGCAGTTCTTC. Amino acids: CASRSRGGRSYNEQFF. The gene calls are TRBV7-9 and TRBJ2-1, with D possibly matching TRBD2 (7 bases). The CDR3 is made up of 16 amino acids. Germline lookup yields CDR1 SEHNR and CDR2 FQNEAQ (reference sequence). Trimming removed 6 bases from V and 0 bases from J, with 15 bases in between.

CDR3 residues: CASSSSAANYGYTF. The CDR3 DNA reads as TGTGCCAGCAGCTCCTCGGCGGCTAACTATGGCTACACCTTC. The chain couples TRBV7-9 to TRBJ1-2; D not resolved. This CDR3 is built from 14 residues. Germline V gene sequence: CDR1 SEHNR, CDR2 FQNEAQ (reference sequence). The germline V and J ends were trimmed by 4 bases and 0 bases, with 9 bases remaining between them.

This clone was detected a few times. The V call is TRBV2, the J call TRBJ1-6; tentative D call: TRBD1 (6 bases). The V gene lost 5 bases and the J gene lost 5 bases, with 13 bases spanning the gap. This CDR3 region has 15 residues. The germline gives CDR1 SNHLY, CDR2 FYNNEI. CDR3 sequence reads: CASSNGQRNNSPLHF. The DNA of the CDR3 is TGTGCCAGCAGTAATGGACAGCGTAATAATTCACCCCTCCACTTT. Full variable domain (rest looked up from reference TRBV2 and TRBJ1-6): EPEVTQTPSHQVTQMGQEVILRCVPISNHLYFYWYRQILGQKVEFLVSFYNNEISEKSEIFDDQFSVERPDGSNFTLKIRSTKLEDSAMYFCASSNGQRNNSPLHFGNGTRLTVT.

CDR3 amino acids: CASGLQTVGGNGYTF. CDR3 coding DNA: TGTGCTAGTGGTCTCCAAACAGTCGGCGGGAATGGCTACACCTTC. The V and J genes are TRBV12-5 and TRBJ1-2, with D hard to call. Germline CDR1 is LGHNT and CDR2 is FRNRAP. This CDR3 contains 15 residues. Trimming took off 5 bases at V and 6 bases at J, with 19 bases between the two ends.

The V gene is TRBV5-6, the J gene TRBJ2-3; D may be TRBD2 (6 bases). Germline V gene data show CDR1 as SGHDT and CDR2 as YYEEEE. Trimming removed 4 bases from V and 2 bases from J, with 17 bases in between. The CDR3 consists of 16 residues. Here the CDR3 reads CASSEVGGVPTDTQYF. The CDR3 DNA reads TGTGCCAGCAGCGAGGTGGGCGGGGTCCCCACAGATACGCAGTATTTT.

V gene TRBV7-2 combines with J gene TRBJ1-2; D ambiguous. CDR3 length: 12 residues. Per germline, CDR1 SGHTA and CDR2 FQGNSA. V lost 5 bases and J 2 bases, leaving 6 bases between the germline ends. CDR3 residues: CASSEGNYGYTF. In DNA, the CDR3 is TGTGCCAGCAGCGAAGGGAACTATGGCTACACCTTC.

The DNA for the CDR3 is TGTGCCAGCAGCATACCGGGACAGAAATACGAGCAGTACTTC. Residues: CASSIPGQKYEQYF. The chain is built from TRBV11-2 and TRBJ2-7; 7 bases agree with TRBD1. Germline lookup yields CDR1 SGHAT and CDR2 FQNNGV. The V and J ends lost 5 bases and 4 bases, in that order; junction bases with no gene match: 8. The CDR3 covers 14 residues. The variable domain in full, with the rest retrieved from reference TRBV11-2 and TRBJ2-7, is EAGVAQSPRYKIIEKRQSVAFWCNPISGHATLYWYQQILGQGPKLLIQFQNNGVVDDSQLPKDRFSAERLKGVDSTLKIQPAKLEDSAVYLCASSIPGQKYEQYFGPGTRLTVT.